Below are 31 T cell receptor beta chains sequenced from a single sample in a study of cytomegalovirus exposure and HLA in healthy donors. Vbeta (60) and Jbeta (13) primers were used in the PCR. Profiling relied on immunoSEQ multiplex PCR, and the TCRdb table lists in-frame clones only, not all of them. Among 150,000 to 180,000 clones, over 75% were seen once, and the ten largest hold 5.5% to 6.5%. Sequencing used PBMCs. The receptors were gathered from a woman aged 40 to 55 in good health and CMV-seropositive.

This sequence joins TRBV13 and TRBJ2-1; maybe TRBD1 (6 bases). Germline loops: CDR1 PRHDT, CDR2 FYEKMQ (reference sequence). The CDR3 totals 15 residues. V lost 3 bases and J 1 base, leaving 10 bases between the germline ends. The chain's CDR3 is CASSFLRGSYNEQFF. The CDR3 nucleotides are TGTGCCAGCAGCTTCCTCAGGGGTTCCTACAATGAGCAGTTCTTC.

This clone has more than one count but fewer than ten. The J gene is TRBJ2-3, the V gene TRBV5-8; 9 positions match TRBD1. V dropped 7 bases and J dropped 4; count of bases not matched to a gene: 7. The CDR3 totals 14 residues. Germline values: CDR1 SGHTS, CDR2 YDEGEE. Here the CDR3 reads CASLDRGMADTQYF. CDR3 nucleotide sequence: TGTGCCAGCCTGGACAGGGGTATGGCAGATACGCAGTATTTT.

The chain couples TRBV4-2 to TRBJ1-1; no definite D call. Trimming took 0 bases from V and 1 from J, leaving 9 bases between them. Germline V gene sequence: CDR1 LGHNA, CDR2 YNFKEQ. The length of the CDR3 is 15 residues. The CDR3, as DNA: TGTGCCAGCAGCCAAGAAATAAGACAGAACACTGAAGCTTTCTTT. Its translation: CASSQEIRQNTEAFF.

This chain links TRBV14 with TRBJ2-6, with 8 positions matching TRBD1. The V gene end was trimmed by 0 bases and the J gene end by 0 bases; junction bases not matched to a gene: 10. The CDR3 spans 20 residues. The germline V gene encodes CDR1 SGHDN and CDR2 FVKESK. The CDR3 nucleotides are TGTGCCAGCAGCCAAGATCTCCCGGGGACAGGAGGCTCTGGGGCCAACGTCCTGACTTTC. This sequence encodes CASSQDLPGTGGSGANVLTF.

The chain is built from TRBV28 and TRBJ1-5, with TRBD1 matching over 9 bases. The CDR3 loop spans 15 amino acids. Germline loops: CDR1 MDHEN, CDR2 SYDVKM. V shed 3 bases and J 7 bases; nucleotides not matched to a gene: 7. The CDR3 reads CASSFLTGGGQPQHF. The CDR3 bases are TGTGCCAGCAGTTTCCTTACAGGGGGCGGCCAGCCCCAGCATTTT.

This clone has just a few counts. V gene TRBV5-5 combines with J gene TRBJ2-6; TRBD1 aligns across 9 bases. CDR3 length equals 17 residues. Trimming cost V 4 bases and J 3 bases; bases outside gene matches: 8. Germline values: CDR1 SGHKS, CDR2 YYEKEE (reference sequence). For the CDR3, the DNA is TGTGCCAGCAGCACGGGACAGGGTGGTGGTGGGGCCAACGTCCTGACTTTC. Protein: CASSTGQGGGGANVLTF.

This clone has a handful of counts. CDR3 sequence reads: CASSLAGVVDTQYF. Here the CDR3 DNA reads TGTGCCAGCAGCTTAGCAGGGGTGGTAGATACGCAGTATTTT. V usage is TRBV7-9 and J usage is TRBJ2-3; TRBD1 is a possible D gene (5 bases). The CDR3 loop spans 14 amino acids. Trimming stripped 0 bases from V and 5 bases from J, with 9 bases between. Germline loops: CDR1 SEHNR, CDR2 FQNEAQ (reference sequence).

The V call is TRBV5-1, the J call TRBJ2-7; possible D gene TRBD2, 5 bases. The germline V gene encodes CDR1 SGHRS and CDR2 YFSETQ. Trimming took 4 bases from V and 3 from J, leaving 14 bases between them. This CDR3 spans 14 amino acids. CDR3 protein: CASSVGGQYYEQYF. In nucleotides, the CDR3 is TGCGCCAGCAGCGTCGGAGGTCAGTACTACGAGCAGTACTTC.

The CDR3 DNA reads as TGTGCCAGCAGCTCGAACAGGGGGCCTAACTATGGCTACACCTTC. Protein product: CASSSNRGPNYGYTF. V and J are TRBV5-4 and TRBJ1-2; 9 positions agree with TRBD1. The CDR3 contains 15 residues. Germline V gene data show CDR1 as SGHNT and CDR2 as YYREEE (reference sequence). V was clipped by 3 bases and J by 0 bases; unmatched bases: 3.

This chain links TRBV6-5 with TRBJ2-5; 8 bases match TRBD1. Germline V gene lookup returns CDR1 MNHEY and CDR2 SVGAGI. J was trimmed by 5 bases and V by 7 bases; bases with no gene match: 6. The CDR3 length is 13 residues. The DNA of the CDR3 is TGTGCCAGCAAAGACAGGGGCCGGGAGACCCAGTACTTC. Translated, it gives CASKDRGRETQYF.

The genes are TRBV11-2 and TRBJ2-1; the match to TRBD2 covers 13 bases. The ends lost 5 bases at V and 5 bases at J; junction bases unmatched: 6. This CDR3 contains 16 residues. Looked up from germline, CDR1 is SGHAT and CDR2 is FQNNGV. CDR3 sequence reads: CASSPRTSGSNNEQFF. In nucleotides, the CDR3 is TGTGCCAGCAGCCCTCGGACTAGCGGGAGTAACAATGAGCAGTTCTTC.

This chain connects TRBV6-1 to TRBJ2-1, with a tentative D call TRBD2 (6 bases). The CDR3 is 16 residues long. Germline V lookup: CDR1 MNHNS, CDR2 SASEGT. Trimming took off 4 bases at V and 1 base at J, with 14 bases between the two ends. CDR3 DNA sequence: TGTGCCAGCAGTGGATACTTAGCGGAGTCCTACAATGAGCAGTTCTTC. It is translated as CASSGYLAESYNEQFF.

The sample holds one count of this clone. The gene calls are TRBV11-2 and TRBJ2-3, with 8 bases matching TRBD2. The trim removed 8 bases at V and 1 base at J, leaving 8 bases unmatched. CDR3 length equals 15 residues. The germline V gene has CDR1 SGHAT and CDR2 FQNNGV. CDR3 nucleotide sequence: TGTGCCAGCGTCCCAGCGGGAGACCGCACAGATACGCAGTATTTT. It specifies CASVPAGDRTDTQYF. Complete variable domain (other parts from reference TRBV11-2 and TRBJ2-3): EAGVAQSPRYKIIEKRQSVAFWCNPISGHATLYWYQQILGQGPKLLIQFQNNGVVDDSQLPKDRFSAERLKGVDSTLKIQPAKLEDSAVYLCASVPAGDRTDTQYFGPGTRLTVL.

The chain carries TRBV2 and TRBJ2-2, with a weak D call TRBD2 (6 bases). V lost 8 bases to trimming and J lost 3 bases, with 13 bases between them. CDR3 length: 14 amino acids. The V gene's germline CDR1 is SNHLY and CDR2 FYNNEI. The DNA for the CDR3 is TGTGCCAGCGCACGGGAGCGGGACACCGGGGAGCTGTTTTTT. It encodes CASARERDTGELFF.

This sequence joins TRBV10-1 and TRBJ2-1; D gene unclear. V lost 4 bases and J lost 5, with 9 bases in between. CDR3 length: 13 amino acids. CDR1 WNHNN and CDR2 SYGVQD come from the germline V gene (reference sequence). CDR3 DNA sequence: TGCGCCAGCAGTGGCGGCAGAAACAATGAGCAGTTCTTC. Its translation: CASSGGRNNEQFF.

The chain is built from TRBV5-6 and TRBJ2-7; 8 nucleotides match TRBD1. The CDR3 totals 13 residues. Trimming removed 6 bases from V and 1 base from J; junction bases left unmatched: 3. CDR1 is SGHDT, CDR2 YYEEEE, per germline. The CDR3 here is CASNGQGSYEQYF. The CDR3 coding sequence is TGTGCCAGCAACGGACAGGGTTCCTACGAGCAGTACTTC.

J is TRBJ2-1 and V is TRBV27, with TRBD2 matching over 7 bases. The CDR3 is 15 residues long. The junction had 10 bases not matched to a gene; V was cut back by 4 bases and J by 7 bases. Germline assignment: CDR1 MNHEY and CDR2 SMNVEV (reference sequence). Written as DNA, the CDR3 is TGTGCCAGCAGTTCAATTTTGACTAGCACGAATGAGCAGTTCTTC. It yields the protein CASSSILTSTNEQFF.

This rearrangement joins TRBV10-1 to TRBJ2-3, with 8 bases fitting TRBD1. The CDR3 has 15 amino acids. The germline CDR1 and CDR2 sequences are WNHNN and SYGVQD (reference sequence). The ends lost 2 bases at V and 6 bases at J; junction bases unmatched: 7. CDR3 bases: TGCGCCAGCAGTGAGGGTCAGGGGGCTATTGATACGCAGTATTTT. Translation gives CASSEGQGAIDTQYF.

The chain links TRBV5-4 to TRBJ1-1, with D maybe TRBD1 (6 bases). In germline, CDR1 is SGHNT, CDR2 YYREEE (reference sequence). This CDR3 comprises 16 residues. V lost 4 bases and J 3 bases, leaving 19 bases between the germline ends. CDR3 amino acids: CASSPPNSGGDTEAFF. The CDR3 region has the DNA TGTGCCAGCAGCCCCCCCAACTCGGGGGGCGACACTGAAGCTTTCTTT. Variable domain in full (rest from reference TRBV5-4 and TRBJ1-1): ETGVTQSPTHLIKTRGQQVTLRCSSQSGHNTVSWYQQALGQGPQFIFQYYREEENGRGNFPPRFSGLQFPNYSSELNVNALELDDSALYLCASSPPNSGGDTEAFFGQGTRLTVV.

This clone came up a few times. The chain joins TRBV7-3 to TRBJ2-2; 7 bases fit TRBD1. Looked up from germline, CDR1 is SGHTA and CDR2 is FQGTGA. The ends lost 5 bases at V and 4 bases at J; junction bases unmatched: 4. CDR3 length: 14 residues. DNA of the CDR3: TGTGCCAGCAGCGAAGACAGGGTCACCGGGGAGCTGTTTTTT. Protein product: CASSEDRVTGELFF.

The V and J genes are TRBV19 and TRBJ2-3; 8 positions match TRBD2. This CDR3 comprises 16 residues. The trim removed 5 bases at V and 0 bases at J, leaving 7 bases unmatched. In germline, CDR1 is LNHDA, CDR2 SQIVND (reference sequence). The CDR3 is CASSLLAVPSTDTQYF. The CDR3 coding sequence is TGTGCCAGTAGTCTACTAGCGGTCCCTAGCACAGATACGCAGTATTTT.

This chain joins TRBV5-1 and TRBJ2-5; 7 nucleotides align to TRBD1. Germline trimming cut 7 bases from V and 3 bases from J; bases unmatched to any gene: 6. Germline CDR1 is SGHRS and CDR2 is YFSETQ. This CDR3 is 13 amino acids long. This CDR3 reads CASYPGTEETQYF. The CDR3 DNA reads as TGCGCCAGCTACCCCGGGACAGAAGAGACCCAGTACTTC. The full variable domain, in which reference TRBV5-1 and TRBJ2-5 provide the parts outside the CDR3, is KAGVTQTPRYLIKTRGQQVTLSCSPISGHRSVSWYQQTPGQGLQFLFEYFSETQRNKGNFPGRFSGRQFSNSRSEMNVSTLELGDSALYLCASYPGTEETQYFGPGTRLLVL.

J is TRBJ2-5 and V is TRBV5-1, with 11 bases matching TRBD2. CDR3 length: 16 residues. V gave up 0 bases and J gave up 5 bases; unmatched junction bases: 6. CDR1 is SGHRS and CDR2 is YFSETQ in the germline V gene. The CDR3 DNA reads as TGCGCCAGCAGCTTGGGGTTAGCGGGAGGGCCGGAGACCCAGTACTTC. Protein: CASSLGLAGGPETQYF.

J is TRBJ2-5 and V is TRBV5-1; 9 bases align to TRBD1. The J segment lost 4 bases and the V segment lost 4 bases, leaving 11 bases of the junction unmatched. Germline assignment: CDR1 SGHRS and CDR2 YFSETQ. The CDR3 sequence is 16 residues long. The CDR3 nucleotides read TGCGCCAGCAGCGGAAACCTACAGGGGGCAGGAGAGACCCAGTACTTC. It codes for CASSGNLQGAGETQYF.

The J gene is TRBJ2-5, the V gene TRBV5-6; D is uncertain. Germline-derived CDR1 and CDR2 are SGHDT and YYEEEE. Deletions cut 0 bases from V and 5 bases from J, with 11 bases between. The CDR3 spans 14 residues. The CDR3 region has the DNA TGTGCCAGCAGCTTGGCGGCAGGCTGGGAGACCCAGTACTTC. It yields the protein CASSLAAGWETQYF.

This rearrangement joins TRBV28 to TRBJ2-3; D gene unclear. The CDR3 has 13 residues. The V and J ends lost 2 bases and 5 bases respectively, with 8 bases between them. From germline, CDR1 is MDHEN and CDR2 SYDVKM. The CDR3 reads CASSLGGVDTQYF. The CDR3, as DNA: TGTGCCAGCAGTTTAGGCGGAGTAGATACGCAGTATTTT.

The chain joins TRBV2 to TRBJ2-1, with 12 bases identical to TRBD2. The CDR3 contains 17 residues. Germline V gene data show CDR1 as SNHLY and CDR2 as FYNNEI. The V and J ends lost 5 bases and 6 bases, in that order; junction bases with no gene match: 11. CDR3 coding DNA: TGTGCCAGCAGTCTGACTAGCGGGAGTTTCGGGGTCAATGAGCAGTTCTTC. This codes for CASSLTSGSFGVNEQFF.

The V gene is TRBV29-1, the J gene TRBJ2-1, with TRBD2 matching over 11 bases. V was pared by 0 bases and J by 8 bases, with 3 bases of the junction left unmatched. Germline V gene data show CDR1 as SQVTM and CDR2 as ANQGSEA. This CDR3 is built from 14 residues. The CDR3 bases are TGCAGCGTTGAAGATATTAGCGGGAGGGATGAGCAGTTCTTC. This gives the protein CSVEDISGRDEQFF.

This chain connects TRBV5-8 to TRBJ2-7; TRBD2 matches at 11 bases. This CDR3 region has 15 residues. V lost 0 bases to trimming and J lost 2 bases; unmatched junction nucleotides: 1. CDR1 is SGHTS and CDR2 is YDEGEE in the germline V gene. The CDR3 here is CASSLELAGAYEQYF. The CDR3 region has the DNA TGTGCCAGCAGCTTGGAACTAGCGGGGGCCTACGAGCAGTACTTC.

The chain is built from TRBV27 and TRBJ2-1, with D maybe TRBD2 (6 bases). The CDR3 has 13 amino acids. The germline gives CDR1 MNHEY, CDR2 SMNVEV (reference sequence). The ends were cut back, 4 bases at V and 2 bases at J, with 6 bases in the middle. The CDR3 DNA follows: TGTGCCAGCAGTTGGAGGGCCTACAATGAGCAGTTCTTC. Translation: CASSWRAYNEQFF.

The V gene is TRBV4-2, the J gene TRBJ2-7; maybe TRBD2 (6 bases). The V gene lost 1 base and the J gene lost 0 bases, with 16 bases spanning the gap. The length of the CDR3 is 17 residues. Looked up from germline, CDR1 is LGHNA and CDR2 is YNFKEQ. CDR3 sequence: CASSQVRTKSSSYEQYF. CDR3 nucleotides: TGTGCCAGCAGCCAAGTTCGGACTAAGTCGAGCTCCTACGAGCAGTACTTC.